The 11 T cell receptor beta chains below come from one sample, sequenced in a study of shared clonotypes between healthy human individuals. It was CD45RO-negative cells, positively selected for CCR7, that made up naive CD8 cells, with terminally differentiated effector memory CD45RA+ cells excluded. Some clones are missing from TCRdb's copy, which holds only in-frame ones; the method was immunoSEQ multiplex PCR. The data show more than 2 million clones, with 93% seen just once and about 1.7% held by the top ten. The sample comprised naive CD8+ T cells from PBMCs. The source of these receptors is a man aged 18 to 30 in good health. Some clones in this sample may be carry-over from other donors' samples.

The chain carries TRBV5-1 and TRBJ2-7; a weak D match, TRBD1 (6 bases). The germline V gene has CDR1 SGHRS and CDR2 YFSETQ. V was trimmed by 6 bases and J by 1 base, leaving 14 bases between them. The CDR3 covers 14 residues. The DNA for the CDR3 is TGCGCCAGCACCGCGGAAGGACAGTCCTACGAGCAGTACTTC. Translated, it gives CASTAEGQSYEQYF.

This sequence joins TRBV6-5 and TRBJ2-7, with TRBD1 identical over 9 bases. Unmatched junction bases numbered 5, after V lost 2 bases and J lost 3 bases. This CDR3 has 15 amino acids. Germline V gives CDR1 MNHEY, CDR2 SVGAGI. The CDR3 protein is CASSYNMGQGYEQYF. The DNA for the CDR3 is TGTGCCAGCAGTTACAACATGGGACAGGGCTACGAGCAGTACTTC.

The sample holds one count of this clone. In DNA, the CDR3 is TGCAGTGCTAGTAGCCACAATGAGCAGTTCTTC. Translated: CSASSHNEQFF. This sequence joins TRBV20-1 and TRBJ2-1; D is undetermined. The germline gives CDR1 DFQATT, CDR2 SNEGSKA (reference sequence). V lost 3 bases, J lost 5 bases, and 5 bases lay in between. The CDR3 extends over 11 amino acids.

The CDR3 is CASSSTSGTHYEQYF. The CDR3 DNA follows: TGTGCCAGCAGCTCCACTAGCGGGACTCATTACGAGCAGTACTTC. The rearrangement links TRBV7-9 to TRBJ2-7; 10 bases map to TRBD2. V gave up 4 bases and J gave up 4 bases; unmatched junction bases: 7. The CDR3 is 15 residues long. Germline-derived CDR1 and CDR2 are SEHNR and FQNEAQ (reference sequence). The full variable domain, completed using reference TRBV7-9 and TRBJ2-7, is DTGVSQNPRHKITKRGQNVTFRCDPISEHNRLYWYRQTLGQGPEFLTYFQNEAQLEKSRLLSDRFSAERPKGSFSTLEIQRTEQGDSAMYLCASSSTSGTHYEQYFGPGTRLTVT.

The V and J genes are TRBV4-1 and TRBJ2-2, with 8 bases matching TRBD2. The V gene end was trimmed by 1 base and the J gene end by 1 base; junction bases not matched to a gene: 2. Per the germline V gene, CDR1 is MGHRA and CDR2 is YSYEKL. CDR3 size: 16 residues. This CDR3 reads CASSQVAGGNTGELFF. In DNA form, the CDR3 reads TGCGCCAGCAGCCAAGTGGCGGGAGGGAACACCGGGGAGCTGTTTTTT.

The chain employs TRBV5-1 and TRBJ2-5; tentative D call: TRBD1 (6 bases). With 1 base removed from V and 2 bases from J, the gap between germline ends came to 15 bases. Germline CDR1 reads SGHRS; CDR2 reads YFSETQ. There are 16 residues in the CDR3. CDR3 DNA sequence: TGCGCCAGCAGCTTGAGAGGGGGTAGCAGGCAAGAGACCCAGTACTTC. Protein: CASSLRGGSRQETQYF.

As to this clone: Other DNA sequences in this sample translate to the same CDR3. The chain employs TRBV4-1 and TRBJ2-1; D might be TRBD1 or TRBD2, each matching 6 bases. V lost 0 bases to trimming and J lost 7 bases, with 10 bases between them. The CDR3 covers 14 residues. Germline CDR1 reads MGHRA; CDR2 reads YSYEKL. CDR3 DNA: TGCGCCAGCAGCCAAGATCTAGGGGGGAATGAGCAGTTCTTC. This encodes CASSQDLGGNEQFF.

The rearrangement uses TRBV4-1 and TRBJ2-7; 8 bases map to TRBD1. With V trimmed by 2 bases and J by 3 bases, 6 bases remained unmatched. Germline V gene sequence: CDR1 MGHRA, CDR2 YSYEKL. This CDR3 spans 15 amino acids. The CDR3: CASSQQDRGSYEQYF. CDR3 in DNA: TGCGCCAGCAGCCAACAAGACAGGGGTAGCTACGAGCAGTACTTC.

The chain recombines TRBV27 with TRBJ2-2; 11 bases are a match to TRBD2. The CDR3 loop spans 18 amino acids. With 7 bases clipped from V and 0 bases from J, the junction kept 10 bases outside the gene matches. Germline V gene sequence: CDR1 MNHEY, CDR2 SMNVEV (reference sequence). The CDR3 DNA reads as TGTGCCAGCACCGCCCGACTAGCGGGGTTAGCGAACACCGGGGAGCTGTTTTTT. Translated, it gives CASTARLAGLANTGELFF.

V usage is TRBV7-8 and J usage is TRBJ1-2, with D possibly matching TRBD1 (5 bases). Germline CDR1 is SGHVS and CDR2 is FQNEAQ. This CDR3 contains 14 residues. Trimming cost V 0 bases and J 4 bases, with 9 bases left between them. CDR3 loop: CASSLASGGYGYTF. The CDR3 DNA reads as TGTGCCAGCAGCTTAGCGAGCGGGGGCTATGGCTACACCTTC. The variable domain in full, with the rest retrieved from reference TRBV7-8 and TRBJ1-2, is GAGVSQSPRYKVAKRGQDVALRCDPISGHVSLFWYQQALGQGPEFLTYFQNEAQLDKSGLPSDRFFAERPEGSVSTLKIQRTQQEDSAVYLCASSLASGGYGYTFGSGTRLTVV.

The V and J genes are TRBV5-4 and TRBJ1-1; perhaps TRBD1 as D (5 bases). CDR3 length equals 15 residues. Germline V gene data show CDR1 as SGHNT and CDR2 as YYREEE (reference sequence). Trimming took 0 bases from V and 6 from J, leaving 15 bases between them. The CDR3 loop reads CASSLAAGLEAEAFF. In DNA form, the CDR3 reads TGTGCCAGCAGCTTGGCGGCGGGACTGGAGGCTGAAGCTTTCTTT.